This TCR beta chain came from a study of shared clonotypes between healthy human individuals. The study's findings and limits: Clonotypes which were not shared had lower generation probabilities than clonotypes that all four donors shared.

The protocol was immunoSEQ multiplex PCR, while the TCRdb copy is restricted to in-frame clones and leaves out a portion. The sample has over a million clones, 98% to 99% seen once; the top ten hold roughly 0.35%. Comment on this clone: Antigen unknown.

In germline, CDR1 is KGHSH, CDR2 LQKENI. The junction had 4 bases not matched to a gene; V was cut back by 6 bases and J by 1 base. This CDR3 has 15 residues. V and J are TRBV18 and TRBJ2-3, with 10 bases lining up with TRBD1. Sequenced material: naive CD4+ T cells sorted from blood. The sample's subset: CD45RA+ positively selected. This clonotype was obtained from a man between 25 and 39 years old in good health. In DNA, the CDR3 is TGTGCCAGCTCCCTCGGACAGGGGGGCACAGATACGCAGTATTTT. Translating it yields CASSLGQGGTDTQYF.